A selection of T cell receptor beta chains follows, all from one sample in a study of technical replicates of blood from a handful of donors. Profiled with immunoSEQ multiplex PCR; TCRdb holds only in-frame clones, not every one. The sample lists some 58,000 clones, roughly 94% occurring once. The sequenced material came from T cells isolated from PBMCs. The receptors shown here come from a human donor in good health. CDR3s include the opening cysteine and the closing phenylalanine or tryptophan. Fields, in order: D gene, V gene, J gene, CDR3 DNA, CDR3 protein. D genes are given only for firm matches.

>NA|TRBV9|TRBJ2-1
TGTGCCAGCAGTGAAGCAGGTACCTCCTACAATGAGCAGTTCTTC
CASSEAGTSYNEQFF
>NA|TRBV14|TRBJ2-1
TGTGCCAGCAGCCAAATGTCGGGGTCGAGGTTCTTCTTC
CASSQMSGSRFFF
>TRBD1|TRBV5-6|TRBJ1-1
TGTGCCAGCAGCTTAGGGACAGGGAGGACTGAAGCTTTCTTT
CASSLGTGRTEAFF
>NA|TRBV5-4|TRBJ1-3
TGTGCCAGCAGCTTGAAGGGGGGAAACACCATATATTTT
CASSLKGGNTIYF
>TRBD2|TRBV19|TRBJ2-1
TGTGCCAGTAGTACCGGACTAGCGGGAGGAGTATACAATGAGCAGTTCTTC
CASSTGLAGGVYNEQFF
>NA|TRBV12-5|TRBJ2-1
TGTGCTAGTGGTTTGGTCGTGATGGGGACTTACAATGAGCAGTTCTTC
CASGLVVMGTYNEQFF
>TRBD1|TRBV6-5|TRBJ1-6
TGTGCCAGCAGTTTTACCGGGACAGGGGGTGTACCCCTCCACTTT
CASSFTGTGGVPLHF
>NA|TRBV10-2|TRBJ1-5
TGCGCCAGCAGGGGGGGGGAGGATCAGCCCCAGCATTTT
CASRGGEDQPQHF
>TRBD1|TRBV11-3|TRBJ2-3
TGTGCCAGCAGCGTAACAGGGGTGGCAGATACGCAGTATTTT
CASSVTGVADTQYF
>TRBD1|TRBV7-3|TRBJ2-7
TGTGCCAGCAGCCCAGGGGGCGTAAACGAGCAGTACTTC
CASSPGGVNEQYF
>NA|TRBV15|TRBJ2-5
TGTGCCACCAGCAGTCCGCCTGACATCGCGGGGACCCAGTACTTC
CATSSPPDIAGTQYF
>TRBD1|TRBV7-2|TRBJ1-1
TGTGCCAGCAGCACAGGGGGAAACACTGAAGCTTTCTTT
CASSTGGNTEAFF
>NA|TRBV10-2|TRBJ1-5
TGCGCCAGCAGGGGGGGAACCGCAAATCAGCCCCAGCATTTT
CASRGGTANQPQHF
>NA|TRBV18|TRBJ2-5
TGTGCCAGCTCACCAGAGTGGGACAAAGAGACCCAGTACTTC
CASSPEWDKETQYF
>TRBD2|TRBV28|TRBJ2-7
TGTGCCAGCAGTCCAGGACAGGCGGGACTAGCGGGATCGCAGTACTTC
CASSPGQAGLAGSQYF
>TRBD2|TRBV12-5|TRBJ2-1
TGTGCTAGTGGTTTGGTACCTGGGGGTCTAGCGGGGAGCTCCTACAATGAGCAGTTCTTC
CASGLVPGGLAGSSYNEQFF
>TRBD1|TRBV5-6|TRBJ1-4
TGTGCCAGCAGCCGGGGTGGACAGGGGCGGTGGAACGAAAAACTGTTTTTT
CASSRGGQGRWNEKLFF
>NA|TRBV5-1|TRBJ2-2
TGCGCCAGCAGCTCTGAGGCCGGGGAGCTGTTTTTT
CASSSEAGELFF
>TRBD2|TRBV5-6|TRBJ2-3
TGTGCCAGCAGCTTGGAGCGGGGTACAGATACGCAGTATTTT
CASSLERGTDTQYF
>NA|TRBV29-1|TRBJ1-1
TGCAGCGTTTTAGGGCCCACTGGAGGCACTGAAGCTTTCTTT
CSVLGPTGGTEAFF
>TRBD1|TRBV5-6|TRBJ2-7
TGTGCCAGCAGCTCGGACAGGGCCGACGAGCAGTACTTC
CASSSDRADEQYF
>TRBD1|TRBV5-1|TRBJ2-6
TGCGCCAGCAGCCAAGGGGGCACTGGGGCCAACGTCCTGACTTTC
CASSQGGTGANVLTF
>NA|TRBV7-6|TRBJ2-5
TGTGCCAGCAGCCCCCGCGGGGGCGCTTTGGGACAAGAGACCCAGTACTTC
CASSPRGGALGQETQYF
>NA|TRBV7-9|TRBJ1-1
TGTGCCAGCAGCTTATCATCGAACACTGAAGCTTTCTTT
CASSLSSNTEAFF
>TRBD1|TRBV11-3|TRBJ1-1
TGTGCCAGAGATACCGGGACAGGGGACACTGAAGCTTTCTTT
CARDTGTGDTEAFF
>TRBD1|TRBV5-4|TRBJ1-1
TGTGCCAGCAGCTCCCTTAGACAGGGGGCAGACACTGAAGCTTTCTTT
CASSSLRQGADTEAFF